Shown below are 10 T cell receptor beta chains from a single sample sequenced in a study of blood T cell repertoires in COVID-19. Data came from immunoSEQ multiplex PCR; TCRdb stores just in-frame clones and leaves some out. Seen here are approximately 280,000 clones, 89% observed once, and the top ten hold 1.9%. The sample consisted of PBMCs or T cells enriched from blood (not recorded which). The receptors derive from a woman aged 55-69 years who had recovered from COVID-19.

CDR3 in DNA: TGTGCCAGCAGCGTAGCCCCGGGACAGGGGAACACTGAAGCTTTCTTT. It codes for CASSVAPGQGNTEAFF. This chain uses TRBV9 with TRBJ1-1, with 9 bases aligning to TRBD1. The germline CDR1 and CDR2 sequences are SGDLS and YYNGEE. This CDR3 is 16 amino acids long. The J segment lost 1 base and the V segment lost 0 bases, leaving 4 bases of the junction unmatched.

CDR3 sequence (DNA): TGTGCCAGCAGTTCCCTAACGGGCGGGGGAGATCAAGAGACCCAGTACTTC. Translating gives CASSSLTGGGDQETQYF. The chain is built from TRBV7-3 and TRBJ2-5; 7 nucleotides line up with TRBD2. The V gene's germline CDR1 is SGHTA and CDR2 FQGTGA. The CDR3 has 17 residues. V shed 6 bases and J 2 bases; nucleotides not matched to a gene: 15.

This sequence joins TRBV28 and TRBJ1-6; tentatively, D is TRBD1 (5 bases). V was clipped by 4 bases and J by 5 bases, with 12 bases between them. Germline values: CDR1 MDHEN, CDR2 SYDVKM. This CDR3 contains 15 residues. The DNA for the CDR3 is TGTGCCAGCAGTTGGGGCAGGGTGCATAATTCACCCCTCCACTTT. It is translated as CASSWGRVHNSPLHF.

The DNA of the CDR3 is TGTGCCAGCAGTTCGGGACTAGGCACAGATACGCAGTATTTT. Translation: CASSSGLGTDTQYF. The chain uses TRBV6-5 and TRBJ2-3; 8 bases match TRBD2. The CDR3 has 14 amino acids. The junction had 1 base not matched to a gene; V was cut back by 4 bases and J by 1 base. Germline V lookup: CDR1 MNHEY, CDR2 SVGAGI.

The V gene is TRBV7-3, the J gene TRBJ2-2; possible D gene TRBD1, 6 bases. The V end lost 2 bases, the J end lost 5 bases, and 9 bases lay between the germline ends. CDR3 length: 14 amino acids. Per the germline V gene, CDR1 is SGHTA and CDR2 is FQGTGA. The CDR3 region has the DNA TGTGCCAGCAGCTTAGGGACATTGACCGGGGAGCTGTTTTTT. As protein: CASSLGTLTGELFF.

This rearrangement joins TRBV5-4 to TRBJ2-1; D not certain. Trimming pared 3 bases from V and 5 bases from J, leaving 9 bases between. Germline assignment: CDR1 SGHNT and CDR2 YYREEE (reference sequence). This CDR3 region has 13 residues. CDR3: CASSSWANNEQFF. DNA of the CDR3: TGTGCCAGCAGCTCCTGGGCAAACAATGAGCAGTTCTTC.

This chain uses TRBV30 with TRBJ1-3, with D possibly TRBD1 on 5 matching bases. The CDR3 contains 14 residues. Trimming shortened V by 2 bases and J by 0 bases, and 8 bases separated the two germline ends. Germline-derived CDR1 and CDR2 are GTSNPN and SVGIG (reference sequence). Here the CDR3 reads CAWSLRGSGNTIYF. The CDR3 region has the DNA TGTGCCTGGAGTTTAAGGGGCTCTGGAAACACCATATATTTT.

Remarks on this clone: Other DNA sequences in this sample translate to the same CDR3. The chain links TRBV28 to TRBJ2-7; 9 bases fit TRBD2. V trimming: 0 bases; J trimming: 0 bases; junction bases outside the gene matches: 0. CDR3 length: 15 residues. CDR1 MDHEN and CDR2 SYDVKM come from the germline V gene. The CDR3: CASSLWTSGSYEQYF. As DNA, the CDR3 is TGTGCCAGCAGTTTATGGACTAGCGGCTCCTACGAGCAGTACTTC.

The gene calls are TRBV28 and TRBJ2-7, with 10 bases fitting TRBD2. Germline V gives CDR1 MDHEN, CDR2 SYDVKM. The CDR3 consists of 14 residues. After removal of 4 bases from V and 6 bases from J, the junction contained 6 bases not matched to a gene. CDR3 nucleotides: TGTGCCAGCAGTTCCAGCGGGAGGGGGGGCGAGCAGTACTTC. This encodes CASSSSGRGGEQYF.

The chain links TRBV18 to TRBJ2-7, with a tentative D call TRBD2 (7 bases). Germline V lookup: CDR1 KGHSH, CDR2 LQKENI. The CDR3 has 17 amino acids. V was pared by 0 bases and J by 1 base, with 16 bases between. The CDR3 DNA reads TGTGCCAGCTCACCACCGAGTGGGGGGGGCCAATCCTACGAGCAGTACTTC. This translates into CASSPPSGGGQSYEQYF. Filled out from reference TRBV18 and TRBJ2-7, the complete variable domain reads NAGVMQNPRHLVRRRGQEARLRCSPMKGHSHVYWYRQLPEEGLKFMVYLQKENIIDESGMPKERFSAEFPKEGPSILRIQQVVRGDSAAYFCASSPPSGGGQSYEQYFGPGTRLTVT.